A single T cell receptor beta chain is shown here with its context. Sequencing was performed with immunoSEQ multiplex PCR; in TCRdb, only in-frame clones are kept and a portion is missing. The table records 260,000 or so clones, 75% to 90% of them present only once. The record originates from a study of blood T cell repertoires in COVID-19. Germline CDR1 and CDR2: SGHTA and FQGNSA. CDR3 size: 13 residues. With 5 bases removed from V and 6 bases from J, the gap between germline ends came to 11 bases. The chain joins TRBV7-2 to TRBJ1-5, with a possible D match to TRBD1 (6 bases). The clonotype originates from a human donor in a cohort sampled during active COVID-19. What was sequenced was peripheral blood. Here the CDR3 reads CASSPTGSQPQHF. In DNA, the CDR3 is TGTGCCAGCAGCCCCACAGGGAGTCAGCCCCAGCATTTT.